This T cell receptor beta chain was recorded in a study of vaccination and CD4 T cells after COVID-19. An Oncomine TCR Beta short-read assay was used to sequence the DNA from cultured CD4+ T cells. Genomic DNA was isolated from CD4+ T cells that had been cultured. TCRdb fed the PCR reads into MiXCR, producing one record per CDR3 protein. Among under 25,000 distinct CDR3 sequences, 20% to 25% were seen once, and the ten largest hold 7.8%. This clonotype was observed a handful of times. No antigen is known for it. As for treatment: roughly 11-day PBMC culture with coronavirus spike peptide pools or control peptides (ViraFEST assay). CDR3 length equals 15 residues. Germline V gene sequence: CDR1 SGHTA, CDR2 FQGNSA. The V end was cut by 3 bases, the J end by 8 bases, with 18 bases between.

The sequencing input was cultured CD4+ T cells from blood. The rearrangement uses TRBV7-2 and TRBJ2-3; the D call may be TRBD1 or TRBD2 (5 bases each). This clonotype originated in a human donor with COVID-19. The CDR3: CASSLPFGTSGTQYF. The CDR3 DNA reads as TGTGCCAGCAGCTTGCCCTTCGGGACCTCGGGTACGCAGTATTTT.